This T cell receptor (beta chain) emerged from a study of T cell responses to AZD1222 COVID-19 vaccine. The CDR3 totals 12 residues. After removal of 9 bases from V and 7 bases from J, the junction contained 6 bases not matched to a gene. Per the germline V gene, CDR1 is LNHDA and CDR2 is SQIVND (reference sequence). Sequencing used immunoSEQ multiplex PCR; TCRdb keeps in-frame clones, though not all of them. Among 90,000 to 150,000 clones listed, more than 85% were seen once. This clone turned up a few times. This sequence originates from an adult in good health. The input for sequencing was peripheral blood, taken on day 0 of AZD1222 vaccination. The genes are TRBV19 and TRBJ1-5; 7 bases are shared with TRBD1. This CDR3 reads CASRDSPQPQHF. The DNA of the CDR3 is TGTGCCAGCCGGGACAGCCCCCAGCCCCAGCATTTT.